The 4 T cell receptor beta chains below were found in one sample sequenced in a study of regulatory T cells in long-lasting Graves disease (dated by TCRdb to the early 2020s). Library prep was done by multiplex PCR. Sequencing was performed on an Illumina HiSeq 4000. TCR beta libraries were built with iRepertoire HTBI primers and Arm-PCR amplification of CDR3 regions. TCRdb handled the public reads itself, with Q25 trimming in fastp and clone calling in MiXCR, and kept productive beta chains. Every CDR3 protein is listed once, alongside the most common genes and DNA of its rows. The sample table contains 400,000 to 600,000 distinct CDR3 sequences; only one count was recorded for about a fifth of them. The leading ten clones occupy 7.1% of the sample. The time point label for this specimen denotes: persistent/refractory GD, antithyroid drugs over 5 years with positive TRAb. For both TCR sequencing and RNA sequencing, RNA was extracted from PBMCs in TRIzol.

This material consisted of peripheral blood mononuclear cells (PBMCs), taken when the disease was refractory, from a patient treated with antithyroid drugs. These receptors were collected from a female donor with Graves disease.

V gene TRBV19 combines with J gene TRBJ2-5; 7 bases map to TRBD1. V shed 4 bases and J 4 bases; nucleotides not matched to a gene: 12. This CDR3 region has 16 residues. The germline V gene encodes CDR1 LNHDA and CDR2 SQIVND (reference sequence). CDR3 in DNA: TGTGCCAGTAGTAAAGCCAGACAGGGTGTGAGAGAGACCCAGTACTTC. Translated, it gives CASSKARQGVRETQYF.

This clonotype was detected many times. This chain connects TRBV28 to TRBJ2-2; no definite D call. Trimming left V 7 bases short and J 2 bases short, with 8 bases between. The CDR3 is 13 amino acids. Per germline, CDR1 MDHEN and CDR2 SYDVKM. The CDR3 sequence is CASKLQNTGELFF. The CDR3 DNA is TGTGCCAGCAAACTCCAAAACACCGGGGAGCTGTTTTTT.

This clonotype was seen repeatedly, ten times or more. The chain combines TRBV24-1 with TRBJ2-5, with 8 bases identical to TRBD1. This CDR3 is 14 amino acids long. The V and J ends lost 3 bases and 3 bases, in that order; junction bases with no gene match: 2. CDR1 KGHDR and CDR2 SFDVKD come from the germline V gene. CDR3 bases: TGTGCCACCAGTGATCCGACAGGGGAAGAGACCCAGTACTTC. Its protein is CATSDPTGEETQYF.

This clonotype was seen a few times. This chain joins TRBV20-1 and TRBJ2-7; TRBD1 aligns across 7 bases. This CDR3 comprises 14 residues. Losses at the gene ends were 4 bases for V and 0 bases for J; bases not matched to a gene: 6. Germline loops: CDR1 DFQATT, CDR2 SNEGSKA (reference sequence). The CDR3 loop is CSATGTDNSYEQYF. CDR3 bases: TGCAGTGCTACCGGGACAGACAACTCCTACGAGCAGTACTTC.